This entry lists 12 T cell receptor beta chains sequenced from one sample in a study of blood T cell repertoires in COVID-19. Sequenced by immunoSEQ multiplex PCR; TCRdb stores in-frame clones only, minus some. The data show more than 150,000 clones, about 85% seen once. The sequenced sample was peripheral blood. The receptors stem from a man in his sixties or seventies with active or convalescent COVID-19.

This chain connects TRBV10-1 to TRBJ2-5, with D maybe TRBD1 (5 bases). Trimming shortened V by 4 bases and J by 9 bases, and 30 bases separated the two germline ends. The CDR3 totals 18 residues. CDR1 is WNHNN, CDR2 SYGVQD, per germline (reference sequence). The DNA for the CDR3 is TGCGCCAGCAGTGCTCCTAGTATAGACAGCCCGGTTGAGAGAGCCCAGTACTTC. It is translated as CASSAPSIDSPVERAQYF.

The gene calls are TRBV2 and TRBJ1-4; no reliable D call. V dropped 11 bases and J dropped 7 bases, with 14 bases sitting between them. The CDR3 is 12 amino acids. Germline V lookup: CDR1 SNHLY, CDR2 FYNNEI. The CDR3 bases are TGTGCCGGAACGGGGTTAGGTGAAAAACTGTTTTTT. Translation gives CAGTGLGEKLFF.

This chain connects TRBV15 to TRBJ1-1; TRBD1 agrees at 7 bases. CDR1 LNHNV and CDR2 YYDKDF come from the germline V gene (reference sequence). The V gene end was trimmed by 1 base and the J gene end by 5 bases; junction bases not matched to a gene: 4. The CDR3 extends over 14 amino acids. The CDR3 is CATSRGKGATEAFF. As DNA, the CDR3 is TGTGCCACCAGCAGAGGTAAGGGGGCAACTGAAGCTTTCTTT.

The chain links TRBV18 to TRBJ1-6, with 9 bases aligning to TRBD1. There are 14 residues in the CDR3. The germline V gene has CDR1 KGHSH and CDR2 LQKENI. V gave up 1 base and J gave up 9 bases; unmatched junction bases: 1. The CDR3 protein is CASSPRQGGSPLHF. The CDR3 nucleotides are TGTGCCAGCTCACCACGACAGGGGGGTTCACCCCTCCACTTT.

This clone came up once. This rearrangement joins TRBV21-1 to TRBJ1-1; the D segment call TRBD1 is taken from the table without a DNA check. TRBV21-1 is a pseudogene. CDR3 length: 13 residues. In DNA, the CDR3 is TGTGCCAATTGCGGGACAGAGAACACTGAAGCTTTCTTT. Its protein product is CANCGTENTEAFF.

V usage is TRBV25-1 and J usage is TRBJ1-1, with TRBD1 matching over 10 bases. The V segment lost 6 bases and the J segment 5 bases; nucleotides outside the gene matches: 6. CDR1 and CDR2 (germline): MGHDK, SYGVNS. The CDR3 covers 14 residues. Here the CDR3 reads CASRQTGGSTEAFF. As DNA, the CDR3 is TGTGCCAGCAGGCAGACAGGGGGCTCGACTGAAGCTTTCTTT.

This chain joins TRBV28 and TRBJ2-2, with D tentatively TRBD2 (6 bases). Trimming stripped 6 bases from V and 4 bases from J, with 9 bases between. Germline CDR1 MDHEN, CDR2 SYDVKM. This CDR3 is built from 13 residues. CDR3 DNA: TGTGCCAGCAGGGCCGGGGGCACCGGGGAGCTGTTTTTT. Translating gives CASRAGGTGELFF.

The rearrangement links TRBV28 to TRBJ2-1, with 7 bases aligning to TRBD1. Germline CDR1 MDHEN, CDR2 SYDVKM. CDR3 size: 15 residues. Trimming took 5 bases from V and 11 from J; bases not matched to a gene: 15. The CDR3 here is CASSLRTGATSKQFF. CDR3 sequence (DNA): TGTGCCAGCAGTCTCCGGACAGGCGCAACCTCAAAGCAGTTCTTC.

V gene TRBV3-1 (or the pseudogene TRBV3-2) combines with J gene TRBJ2-5, with 7 bases aligning to TRBD2. Trimming took 0 bases from V and 2 from J; bases not matched to a gene: 3. The length of the CDR3 is 15 residues. Germline V gives CDR1 LGHDT, CDR2 YNNKEL (reference sequence). The DNA of the CDR3 is TGTGCCAGCAGCCAAGATCTGGGGGGGCAAGAGACCCAGTACTTC. Its protein is CASSQDLGGQETQYF.

The sample holds a few counts of this clone. V is TRBV19 and J is TRBJ1-2, with 10 nucleotides matching TRBD1. V was pared by 3 bases and J by 4 bases, with 5 bases of the junction left unmatched. Germline V gene sequence: CDR1 LNHDA, CDR2 SQIVND (reference sequence). This CDR3 spans 15 amino acids. CDR3 amino acids: CASSIRDRGGYGYTF. CDR3 nucleotides: TGTGCCAGTAGTATCCGGGACAGGGGTGGCTATGGCTACACCTTC.

This sequence joins TRBV12-3 or TRBV12-4 and TRBJ1-1; no clear D gene. Between the trimmed V and J ends, which lost 1 base and 10 bases, there was a span of 7 bases. This CDR3 spans 11 amino acids. Written as DNA, the CDR3 is TGTGCCAGCAGTTTAGGGCCAACAGCTTTCTTT. Its translation is CASSLGPTAFF.

This chain connects TRBV3-1 (or the pseudogene TRBV3-2) to TRBJ1-6; tentative D call: TRBD1 (5 bases). The V end lost 0 bases, the J end lost 6 bases, and 15 bases lay between the germline ends. The CDR3 runs 17 residues. Looked up from germline, CDR1 is LGHDT and CDR2 is YNNKEL (reference sequence). The CDR3 reads CASSQEGDYRGNSPLHF. In nucleotides, the CDR3 is TGTGCCAGCAGCCAAGAGGGGGACTACCGCGGTAATTCACCCCTCCACTTT.